This TCR beta chain was sequenced during a study of T cell responses to AZD1222 COVID-19 vaccine. Whole-study context: Second-dose timings of about 4 or about 12 weeks were pooled.

Germline CDR1 and CDR2: KGHSH and LQKENI. The CDR3 is 14 amino acids. V lost 3 bases and J 7 bases, leaving 12 bases between the germline ends. Sequenced by immunoSEQ multiplex PCR; TCRdb stores in-frame clones only, minus some. The sample lists 84,000 or so clones, approximately 90% occurring once. Study-wide results and caveats: Scientists sampled the repertoires only once the peak T cell response had passed. Unmutated variant regions reportedly attract nearly half of all spike-specific TCRs.

Note on this clone: Its antigen is not known.

Here the sequenced sample was peripheral blood, taken on day 0 of AZD1222 vaccination. The TCR comes from an adult in good health. The genes are TRBV18 and TRBJ1-4, with TRBD1 as a possible D gene (5 bases). Here the CDR3 reads CASSPQGLGEKLFF. DNA for the CDR3: TGTGCCAGCTCACCTCAGGGTCTCGGTGAAAAACTGTTTTTT.